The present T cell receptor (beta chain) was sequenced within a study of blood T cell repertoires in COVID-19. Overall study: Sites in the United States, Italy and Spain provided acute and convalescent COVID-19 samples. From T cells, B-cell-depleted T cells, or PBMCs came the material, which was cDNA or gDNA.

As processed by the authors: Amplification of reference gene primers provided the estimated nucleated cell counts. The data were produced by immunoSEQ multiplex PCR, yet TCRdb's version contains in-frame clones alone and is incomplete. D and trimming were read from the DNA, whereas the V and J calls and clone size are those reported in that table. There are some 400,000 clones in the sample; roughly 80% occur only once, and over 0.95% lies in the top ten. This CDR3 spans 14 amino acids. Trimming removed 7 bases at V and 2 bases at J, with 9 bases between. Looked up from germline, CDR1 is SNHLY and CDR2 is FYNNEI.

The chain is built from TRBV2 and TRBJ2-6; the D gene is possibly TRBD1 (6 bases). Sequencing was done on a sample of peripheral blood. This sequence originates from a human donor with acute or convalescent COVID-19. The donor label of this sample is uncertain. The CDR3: CASITGTGANVLTF. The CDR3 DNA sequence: TGTGCCAGCATTACAGGGACTGGGGCCAACGTCCTGACTTTC. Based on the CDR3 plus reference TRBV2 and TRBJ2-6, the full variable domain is EPEVTQTPSHQVTQMGQEVILRCVPISNHLYFYWYRQILGQKVEFLVSFYNNEISEKSEIFDDQFSVERPDGSNFTLKIRSTKLEDSAMYFCASITGTGANVLTFGAGSRLTVL.